This T cell receptor beta chain was identified during a study of PD-1 blockade in classical Hodgkin lymphoma. Specified time point: cycle 4 day 1 (C4D1), after six to seven weeks of nivolumab. There was relapse after autologous stem cell transplantation in every patient, and there was variation in brentuximab vedotin exposure. Best overall response was complete response, partial response or progressive disease in these relapsed/refractory classical Hodgkin lymphoma patients. Of note for this clone: The target antigen is unknown.

Clones were read by immunoSEQ multiplex PCR, and TCRdb kept only the in-frame ones, dropping some. The profile covers 34,000 or so clones, with about four fifths appearing a single time and about a sixth taken by the ten largest. Points from the study as a whole: Nivolumab initiation under 1 year post-ASCT meant exclusion.

Between the trimmed V and J ends, which lost 2 bases and 0 bases, there was a span of 15 bases. The length of the CDR3 is 17 residues. Per the germline V gene, CDR1 is KGHSH and CDR2 is LQKENI. The chain combines TRBV18 with TRBJ2-3, with unresolved D. Material: peripheral blood mononuclear cells (PBMCs), obtained before the fourth cycle of nivolumab. The clonotype originates from a human donor with classical Hodgkin lymphoma. The CDR3 sequence is CASSPDRSLTSTDTQYF. The CDR3 nucleotides read TGTGCCAGCTCACCAGATCGGTCGTTGACTAGCACAGATACGCAGTATTTT. Based on the CDR3 plus reference TRBV18 and TRBJ2-3, the full variable domain is NAGVMQNPRHLVRRRGQEARLRCSPMKGHSHVYWYRQLPEEGLKFMVYLQKENIIDESGMPKERFSAEFPKEGPSILRIQQVVRGDSAAYFCASSPDRSLTSTDTQYFGPGTRLTVL.